The 8 T cell receptor beta chains below all came from one sample that was sequenced in a study of shared clonotypes between healthy human individuals. Measured with immunoSEQ multiplex PCR; TCRdb has only the in-frame clones, and not every one. The sample lists 600,000 to 700,000 clones; more than 70% were seen once. The sequenced sample consisted of memory CD4+ T cells sorted from blood. As to subset: CD45RA-negative fraction. These receptor sequences come from a woman under 40 in good health.

The rearrangement uses TRBV21-1 and TRBJ1-1. TRBV21-1 is a recognized pseudogene. This CDR3 is built from 16 residues. The CDR3 nucleotides read TGTGCCAGCAGCAAAGTGTCGGGACTGAGGGGCACTGAAGCTTTCTTT. This encodes CASSKVSGLRGTEAFF.

The chain recombines TRBV30 with TRBJ1-4, with a weak D call TRBD1 (5 bases). CDR3 size: 15 residues. V lost 3 bases and J lost 7, with 18 bases in between. Germline CDR1 is GTSNPN and CDR2 is SVGIG (reference sequence). The CDR3 coding sequence is TGTGCCTGGAGCGTAAGAGGGAGGGGTGGTGAAAAACTGTTTTTT. This translates into CAWSVRGRGGEKLFF.

This chain joins TRBV30 and TRBJ2-5; 9 positions match TRBD1. The CDR3 sequence is 17 residues long. CDR1 and CDR2 from the germline V gene are GTSNPN and SVGIG (reference sequence). V gave up 4 bases and J gave up 5 bases; unmatched junction bases: 17. The chain's CDR3 is CAWKLKTGGRGGETQYF. The CDR3 DNA follows: TGTGCCTGGAAGTTGAAGACAGGGGGAAGGGGAGGGGAGACCCAGTACTTC.

V gene TRBV6-6 combines with J gene TRBJ1-5; D is unclear. The V gene's germline CDR1 is MNHNY and CDR2 SVGAGI (reference sequence). The CDR3 is made up of 12 amino acids. Trimming shortened V by 6 bases and J by 9 bases, and 12 bases separated the two germline ends. DNA for the CDR3: TGTGCCAGCAGACGTACCGAAGGGCCCCAGCATTTT. Translation: CASRRTEGPQHF.

There are a few counts of this clone. The sample has other DNA sequences that encode this CDR3 too. This chain uses TRBV19 with TRBJ2-1, with 7 nucleotides matching TRBD1. Trimming removed 5 bases from V and 9 bases from J; junction bases left unmatched: 7. This CDR3 comprises 13 residues. Germline V CDR1 and CDR2: LNHDA, SQIVND (reference sequence). CDR3 amino acids: CASSLQGVGEQFF. CDR3 in DNA: TGTGCCAGTAGTCTTCAGGGGGTTGGTGAGCAGTTCTTC.

The chain employs TRBV5-1 and TRBJ2-6, with unresolved D. CDR3 length: 13 amino acids. Trimming took off 2 bases at V and 0 bases at J, with 0 bases between the two ends. CDR1 and CDR2 (germline): SGHRS, YFSETQ. This CDR3 reads CASSFSGANVLTF. The CDR3 DNA is TGCGCCAGCAGCTTCTCTGGGGCCAACGTCCTGACTTTC. The entire variable domain, with the rest obtained from reference TRBV5-1 and TRBJ2-6, is as follows: KAGVTQTPRYLIKTRGQQVTLSCSPISGHRSVSWYQQTPGQGLQFLFEYFSETQRNKGNFPGRFSGRQFSNSRSEMNVSTLELGDSALYLCASSFSGANVLTFGAGSRLTVL.

V is TRBV5-1 and J is TRBJ2-2, with 9 bases matching TRBD1. This CDR3 has 15 amino acids. Germline values: CDR1 SGHRS, CDR2 YFSETQ. The J segment lost 2 bases and the V segment lost 5 bases, leaving 4 bases of the junction unmatched. The chain's CDR3 is CASRKQGANTGELFF. DNA of the CDR3: TGCGCCAGCAGGAAACAGGGGGCTAACACCGGGGAGCTGTTTTTT. The whole variable domain, remainder taken from reference TRBV5-1 and TRBJ2-2, is KAGVTQTPRYLIKTRGQQVTLSCSPISGHRSVSWYQQTPGQGLQFLFEYFSETQRNKGNFPGRFSGRQFSNSRSEMNVSTLELGDSALYLCASRKQGANTGELFFGEGSRLTVL.

The rearrangement joins TRBV27 to TRBJ2-5, with no clear D. The J call is doubtful: the DNA matches TRBJ2-7 better. The CDR3 sequence is 14 residues long. Germline V gene data show CDR1 as MNHEY and CDR2 as SMNVEV (reference sequence). In DNA form, the CDR3 reads TGTGCCAGCAGTTTAATGGACCCCCCCTACGAGCAGTACTTC. Its translation is CASSLMDPPYEQYF.